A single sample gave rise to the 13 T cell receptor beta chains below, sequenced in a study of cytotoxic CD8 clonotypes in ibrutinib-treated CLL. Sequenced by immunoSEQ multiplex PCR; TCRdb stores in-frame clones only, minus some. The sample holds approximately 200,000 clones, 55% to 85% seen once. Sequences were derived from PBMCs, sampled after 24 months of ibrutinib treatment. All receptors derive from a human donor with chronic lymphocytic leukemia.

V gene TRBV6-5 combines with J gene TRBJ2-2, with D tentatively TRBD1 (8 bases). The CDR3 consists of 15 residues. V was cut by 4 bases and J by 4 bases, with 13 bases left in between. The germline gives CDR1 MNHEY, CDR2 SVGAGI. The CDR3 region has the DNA TGTGCCAGCAGTTCGTACAGGGGGGGCACCGGGGAGCTGTTTTTT. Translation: CASSSYRGGTGELFF.

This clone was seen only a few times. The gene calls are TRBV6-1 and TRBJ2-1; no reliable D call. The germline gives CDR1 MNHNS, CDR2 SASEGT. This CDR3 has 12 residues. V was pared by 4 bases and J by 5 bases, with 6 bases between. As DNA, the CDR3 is TGTGCCAGCAGTGGTTGGAACAATGAGCAGTTCTTC. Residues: CASSGWNNEQFF.

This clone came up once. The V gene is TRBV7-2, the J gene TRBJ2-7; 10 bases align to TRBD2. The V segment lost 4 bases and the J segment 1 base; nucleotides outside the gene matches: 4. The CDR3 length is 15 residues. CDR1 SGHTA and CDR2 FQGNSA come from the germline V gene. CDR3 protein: CASSYKREGSYEQYF. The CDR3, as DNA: TGTGCCAGCAGCTATAAGCGGGAGGGTTCCTACGAGCAGTACTTC. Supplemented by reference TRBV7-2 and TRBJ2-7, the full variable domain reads GAGVSQSPSNKVTEKGKDVELRCDPISGHTALYWYRQSLGQGLEFLIYFQGNSAPDKSGLPSDRFSAERTGGSVSTLTIQRTQQEDSAVYLCASSYKREGSYEQYFGPGTRLTVT.

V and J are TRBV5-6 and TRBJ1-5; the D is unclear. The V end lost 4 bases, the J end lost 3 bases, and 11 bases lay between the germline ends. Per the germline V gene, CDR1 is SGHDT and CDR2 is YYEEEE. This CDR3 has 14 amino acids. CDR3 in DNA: TGTGCCAGCAGCCTTCGCGGTTTCAATCAGCCCCAGCATTTT. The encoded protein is CASSLRGFNQPQHF.

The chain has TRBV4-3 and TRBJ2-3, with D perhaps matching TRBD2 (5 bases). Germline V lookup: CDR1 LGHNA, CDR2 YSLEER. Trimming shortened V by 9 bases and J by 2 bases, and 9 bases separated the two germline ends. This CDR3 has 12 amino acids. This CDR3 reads CASSGITDTQYF. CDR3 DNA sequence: TGCGCCAGTTCCGGGATCACAGATACGCAGTATTTT.

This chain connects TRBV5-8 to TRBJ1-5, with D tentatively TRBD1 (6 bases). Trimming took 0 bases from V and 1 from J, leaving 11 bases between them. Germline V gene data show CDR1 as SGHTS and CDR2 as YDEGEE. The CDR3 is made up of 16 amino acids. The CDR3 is CASSLGSGASNQPQHF. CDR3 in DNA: TGTGCCAGCAGCTTGGGCTCGGGGGCGAGCAATCAGCCCCAGCATTTT.

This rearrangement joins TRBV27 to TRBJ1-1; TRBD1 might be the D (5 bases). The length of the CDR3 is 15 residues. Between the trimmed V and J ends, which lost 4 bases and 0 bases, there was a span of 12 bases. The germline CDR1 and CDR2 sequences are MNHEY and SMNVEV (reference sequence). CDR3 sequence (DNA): TGTGCCAGCAGTTCCCGGGACGGTATGAACACTGAAGCTTTCTTT. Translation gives CASSSRDGMNTEAFF.

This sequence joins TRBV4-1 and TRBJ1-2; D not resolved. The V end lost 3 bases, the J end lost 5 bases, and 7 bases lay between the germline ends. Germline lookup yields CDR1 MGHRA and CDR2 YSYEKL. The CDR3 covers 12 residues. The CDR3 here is CASSHGRYGYTF. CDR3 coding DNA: TGCGCCAGCAGCCACGGGAGGTATGGCTACACCTTC.

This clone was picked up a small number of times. The CDR3 DNA follows: TGTGCCAGCAGCGCCGGGACAAGGAACACCGGGGAGCTGTTTTTT. Protein: CASSAGTRNTGELFF. The rearrangement uses TRBV9 and TRBJ2-2, with D possibly matching TRBD1 (6 bases). Germline V lookup: CDR1 SGDLS, CDR2 YYNGEE. Trimming pared 3 bases from V and 1 base from J, leaving 10 bases between. This CDR3 is built from 15 residues.

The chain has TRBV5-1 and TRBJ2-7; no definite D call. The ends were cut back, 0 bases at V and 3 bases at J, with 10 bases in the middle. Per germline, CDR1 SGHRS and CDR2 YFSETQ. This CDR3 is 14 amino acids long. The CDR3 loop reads CASSLDPDRYEQYF. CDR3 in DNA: TGCGCCAGCAGCTTGGATCCGGACCGCTACGAGCAGTACTTC.

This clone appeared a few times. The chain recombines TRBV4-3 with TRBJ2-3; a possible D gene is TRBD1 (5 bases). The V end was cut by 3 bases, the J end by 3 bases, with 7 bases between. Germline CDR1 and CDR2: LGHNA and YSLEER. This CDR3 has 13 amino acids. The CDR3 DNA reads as TGCGCCAGCAGCCAGTACAGGACAGATACGCAGTATTTT. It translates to CASSQYRTDTQYF.

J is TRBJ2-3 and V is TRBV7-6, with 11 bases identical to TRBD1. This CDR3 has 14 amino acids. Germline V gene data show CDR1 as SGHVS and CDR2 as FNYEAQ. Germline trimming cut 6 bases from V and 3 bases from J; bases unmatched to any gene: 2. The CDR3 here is CASRGTGGTDTQYF. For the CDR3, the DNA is TGTGCCAGCAGGGGGACAGGGGGGACAGATACGCAGTATTTT.

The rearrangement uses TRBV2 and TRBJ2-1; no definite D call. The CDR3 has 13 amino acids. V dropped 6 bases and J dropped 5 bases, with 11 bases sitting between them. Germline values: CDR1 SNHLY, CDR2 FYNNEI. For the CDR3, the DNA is TGTGCCAGCAGGGCTACAACCCACAATGAGCAGTTCTTC. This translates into CASRATTHNEQFF.